Listed below are T cell receptor beta chains from one sample, sequenced in a study of neoadjuvant nivolumab and ipilimumab in lung cancer. TCRdb keeps only in-frame clones here, not all; method: immunoSEQ multiplex PCR. This table has over 25,000 clones, over 80% appearing once. This sample comprised tumor tissue, obtained after neoadjuvant nivolumab, alone or with ipilimumab, at or shortly before surgery. The receptors stem from an adult with non-small cell lung cancer. CDR3s include the opening cysteine and the closing phenylalanine or tryptophan. Fields, in order: clone size, J gene, V gene, D gene, CDR3 DNA, CDR3 protein. D genes are given only for firm matches. Size tells how often a clone was seen (once, few, many) or the class of an expanded clone, and some rows leave it out.

.,TRBJ1-2,TRBV6-5,.,TGTGCCAGCAGTTATTTATCCAATTCTGCTAACTATGGCTACACCTTC,CASSYLSNSANYGYTF
.,TRBJ1-1,TRBV29-1,.,TGCAGCGTGGGGAAGACAGGAACCACTGAAGCTTTCTTT,CSVGKTGTTEAFF
.,TRBJ2-5,TRBV6-1,TRBD1,TGTGCCAGCAGTGATGGACAGGGTGGCGAGACCCAGTACTTC,CASSDGQGGETQYF
.,TRBJ2-7,TRBV2,.,TGTGCCAGCAGTGGTGGGGGCCGTGTATCCTACGAGCAGTACTTC,CASSGGGRVSYEQYF
.,TRBJ2-7,TRBV28,.,TGTGCCAGCAGTGAGCACTTGGCCGGCGAGCAGTACTTC,CASSEHLAGEQYF
once,TRBJ1-2,TRBV28,.,TGTGCCAGCAGTTTACGGACTTTCTATGGCTACACCTTC,CASSLRTFYGYTF
.,TRBJ2-2,TRBV5-4,.,TGTGCCAGCAGCCCCGTGGGCGAGAACACCGGGGAGCTGTTTTTT,CASSPVGENTGELFF
.,TRBJ1-5,TRBV6-1,.,TGTGCCAGCAGTGCGGACGGAGCTAGCAATCAGCCCCAGCATTTT,CASSADGASNQPQHF
.,TRBJ1-5,TRBV28,TRBD1,TGTGCCAGCAGTGAACGCCGGGACAGGGTAAGAAATCAGCCCCAGCATTTT,CASSERRDRVRNQPQHF
.,TRBJ2-3,TRBV5-1,.,TGCGCCACCACCCAGAAGGGGGGCACACGTGATACGCAGTATTTT,CATTQKGGTRDTQYF
.,TRBJ1-1,TRBV11-1,.,TGTGCCAGCAGCTTAGGGACAGCTAACACTGAAGCTTTCTTT,CASSLGTANTEAFF
.,TRBJ2-1,TRBV5-1,.,TGCGCCAGCTCGGACGGCAGCTCCTACAATGAGCAGTTCTTC,CASSDGSSYNEQFF
.,TRBJ2-6,TRBV18,TRBD1,TGTGCCAGCTCATCAATCAAGGGGGCCCAGGCCTCTGGGGCCAACGTCCTGACTTTC,CASSSIKGAQASGANVLTF
.,TRBJ2-7,TRBV6-1,.,TGTGCCAGCAGTCGCGGGGATTTTTACGAGCAGTACTTC,CASSRGDFYEQYF
.,TRBJ2-7,TRBV7-9,TRBD1,TGTGCCAGCAGCTTTGGGACAGCAACCTACGAGCAGTACTTC,CASSFGTATYEQYF
.,TRBJ1-2,TRBV7-3,TRBD1,TGTGCCAGCAGCTTAAAGGGACAGAACTATGGCTACACCTTC,CASSLKGQNYGYTF
.,TRBJ2-1,TRBV5-1,TRBD2,TGCGCCAGCAGCTTCCGGGATTTGGTGGCTAGCGGGAGGGGGAATGAGCAGTTCTTC,CASSFRDLVASGRGNEQFF
once,TRBJ2-1,TRBV7-9,TRBD1,TGTGCCAGCAGCTTGACAGGGGGCTCCTACAATGAGCAGTTCTTC,CASSLTGGSYNEQFF
.,TRBJ1-5,TRBV2,.,TGTGCCAGCAGTGTGGAAAGGGCCCCTCAGCCCCAGCATTTT,CASSVERAPQPQHF
.,TRBJ2-2,TRBV30,.,TGTGCCTGGAGCAGGCTAGGGATTAACACCGGGGAGCTGTTTTTT,CAWSRLGINTGELFF
few,TRBJ2-7,TRBV5-1,.,TGCGCCAGCAGCCAGGAGTCGGACGAGCAGTACTTC,CASSQESDEQYF
.,TRBJ1-3,TRBV7-2,.,TGTGCCAGCAGCATTGATAGGACAGCGAGTTTCTCTGGAAACACCATATATTTT,CASSIDRTASFSGNTIYF
.,TRBJ2-2,TRBV5-1,.,TGCGCCAGCAGCTTGGCCAGCCGTACAGAGAACACCGGGGAGCTGTTTTTT,CASSLASRTENTGELFF